The entry below describes one T cell receptor (beta chain). The data were taken from a study of shared clonotypes between healthy human individuals. CD8 cells regarded as naive lacked CD45RO, were positively chosen for CCR7, and omitted terminally differentiated effector memory CD45RA+ cells. Authors' methods: Sequence data from immunoSEQ were junction-only and lacked quality scores; consequently, filtering differed. Sequenced by immunoSEQ multiplex PCR; TCRdb stores in-frame clones only, minus some. The DNA gave D and trimming, while V, J and clone size come from that table. Of approximately 1.9 million clones in the sample, over 85% were seen once. The germline V gene has CDR1 SEHNR and CDR2 FQNEAQ (reference sequence). V lost 5 bases, J lost 5 bases, and 15 bases lay in between. There are 15 residues in the CDR3.

The chain employs TRBV7-9 and TRBJ1-4; D is possibly TRBD1 (5 bases). The sequencing sample was made of naive CD8+ T cells from PBMCs. This sequence originates from a man aged 18 to 29 in good health. Some clones in this sample may be carry-over from other donors' samples. Written as DNA, the CDR3 is TGTGCCAGCAGCCCACCGGGACCGGTGAATGAAAAACTGTTTTTT. It is translated as CASSPPGPVNEKLFF.